A selection of T cell receptor beta chains follows, all from one sample in a study of cytomegalovirus exposure and HLA in healthy donors. The assay was immunoSEQ multiplex PCR, and TCRdb's table has in-frame clones only and misses some. This table holds over 55,000 clones, approximately 80% found once. Sequencing was carried out using PBMCs. Receptors were obtained from a male donor in good health and CMV-seronegative. Both conserved end residues are part of each CDR3. Fields, in order: D gene, clone size, V gene, J gene, CDR3 DNA, CDR3 protein. A D gene is named only where the DNA matches it firmly. Rows may omit the clone size; those that give it use once, few, many or a size class.

TRBD1	NA	TRBV30	TRBJ1-2	TGTGCCTGGAGACCTACACACAGGGGGGATCATGGCTACACCTTC	CAWRPTHRGDHGYTF
NA	NA	TRBV7-2	TRBJ1-3	TGTGCCAGCAGCTTAAATTCACCTAGCTCTGGAAACACCATATATTTT	CASSLNSPSSGNTIYF
NA	NA	TRBV9	TRBJ1-2	TGTGCCAGCAGCGTAGAGGGGGTGAACTATGGCTACACCTTC	CASSVEGVNYGYTF
NA	NA	TRBV6-5	TRBJ2-2	TGTGCCAGCACCACACCGACTAGTTCCGGGGAGCTGTTTTTT	CASTTPTSSGELFF
NA	NA	TRBV7-9	TRBJ1-2	TGTGCCAGCAGCCCCGGTGAAGTATCCTATGGCTACACCTTC	CASSPGEVSYGYTF
NA	NA	TRBV6-5	TRBJ1-2	TGTGCCAGCAGCCCTGGACAGAGCTATGGCTACACCTTC	CASSPGQSYGYTF
NA	NA	TRBV5-4	TRBJ1-4	TGTGCCAGCAGCTTGGACAGGGAGTTTAATGAAAAACTGTTTTTT	CASSLDREFNEKLFF
TRBD1	NA	TRBV19	TRBJ1-2	TGTGCCAGCCGGGACAGTCCTAACTATGGCTACACCTTC	CASRDSPNYGYTF
NA	NA	TRBV30	TRBJ1-6	TGTGCCTGGAGTGTACCGGAGAGCTCCTATAATTCACCCCTCCACTTT	CAWSVPESSYNSPLHF
NA	NA	TRBV10-3	TRBJ1-2	TGTGCCATCAGGCGGGAGGGCTATGGCTACACCTTC	CAIRREGYGYTF
NA	NA	TRBV9	TRBJ2-2	TGTGCCAGCAGCGTAGGGACAACGAACACCGGGGAGCTGTTTTTT	CASSVGTTNTGELFF
TRBD1	NA	TRBV18	TRBJ2-7	TGTGCCAGCTCACCTGGGACAGGATCCTACGAGCAGTACTTC	CASSPGTGSYEQYF
NA	NA	TRBV6-4	TRBJ2-3	TGTGCCAGCAGTGGAGAGGGGGGCACAGATACGCAGTATTTT	CASSGEGGTDTQYF
NA	NA	TRBV10-3	TRBJ2-6	TGTGCCATTCTTAGGGCCAACGTCCTGACTTTC	CAILRANVLTF
NA	NA	TRBV25-1	TRBJ1-2	TGTGCCAGCAGTGAATTAGGGGCCATAAACTATGGCTACACCTTC	CASSELGAINYGYTF
NA	NA	TRBV2	TRBJ2-7	TGTGCCACCACAGCAGGTGCCTACGAGCAGTACTTC	CATTAGAYEQYF
TRBD1	NA	TRBV9	TRBJ1-5	TGTGCCAGCAGTGAACAGGGGAGTAGAAGCAATCAGCCCCAGCATTTT	CASSEQGSRSNQPQHF
NA	NA	TRBV5-4	TRBJ2-7	TGTGCCAGCAGCTTCCCAGGGGCCAGCTCCTACGAGCAGTACTTC	CASSFPGASSYEQYF
NA	NA	TRBV4-3	TRBJ2-7	TGCGCCAGCAGCCTACAAAGGGACACCTCCTACGAGCAGTACTTC	CASSLQRDTSYEQYF
NA	NA	TRBV29-1	TRBJ2-2	TGCAGCGTTGAAGTTCGGGGAAACTCGAGCACCGGGGAGCTGTTTTTT	CSVEVRGNSSTGELFF
TRBD2	NA	TRBV6-5	TRBJ2-7	TGTGCCAGCAGTTTCGGACTAGCGGGGGTGGGCTACGAGCAGTACTTC	CASSFGLAGVGYEQYF
TRBD1	few	TRBV10-3	TRBJ1-1	TGTGCCATCAGAGCCGGGACAGGGAATTCTATGAACACTGAAGCTTTCTTT	CAIRAGTGNSMNTEAFF
NA	NA	TRBV27	TRBJ1-5	TGTGCCAGCGGAGGGCCCAATCAGCCCCAGCATTTT	CASGGPNQPQHF
NA	NA	TRBV7-6	TRBJ1-1	TGTGCCAGCAGCTTAGCCGGGAACACTGAAGCTTTCTTT	CASSLAGNTEAFF
NA	NA	TRBV5-4	TRBJ2-5	TGTGCCAGCAGCTGGTCTAGCGCCCGGGTAGGAGAGACCCAGTACTTC	CASSWSSARVGETQYF
TRBD1	NA	TRBV6-5	TRBJ2-7	TGTGCCAGCAGTTACCCGGGACAGATCCACGAGCAGTACTTC	CASSYPGQIHEQYF
TRBD2	NA	TRBV2	TRBJ2-1	TGTGCCAGCATCTTCGGACTAGTAGGGGACAATGAGCAGTTCTTC	CASIFGLVGDNEQFF
TRBD1	few	TRBV30	TRBJ2-7	TGTGCCTGGAACCCAAGGGGGCAGGGGGACGAGCAGTACTTC	CAWNPRGQGDEQYF